Following are 18 T cell receptor beta chains from one sample sequenced in a study of control samples from healthy donors and cancer patients (dated by TCRdb to the early 2020s). Receptors were amplified or captured by the immunoSEQ multiplex PCR assay. As stored in TCRdb, this immuneACCESS dataset retains in-frame rearrangements with V and J assigned. A fraction of the clones does not appear; measured against another copy, unresolved V genes explain less than half of the discrepancy, and the remainder lacks a known reason. For this sample the table gives 120,000 to 150,000 clones, of which roughly 94% were detected only once. Jointly, the top ten make up around 13% of the sample. Sequences were obtained from blood. The source of these receptors is a man in his forties or fifties in good health.

The chain combines TRBV10-3 with TRBJ1-2; D gene ambiguous. This CDR3 has 15 amino acids. Trimming stripped 4 bases from V and 4 bases from J, with 16 bases between. Per the germline V gene, CDR1 is ENHRY and CDR2 is SYGVKD. The CDR3 DNA follows: TGTGCCATCAGTGCAAAGGTCGGGCAGATCTATGGCTACACCTTC. It yields the protein CAISAKVGQIYGYTF.

This clone was recorded once. The chain employs TRBV6-1 and TRBJ2-7, with 7 bases fitting TRBD1. J gave up 5 bases and V 1 base, and 11 bases lay outside the gene matches. The CDR3 covers 16 residues. CDR1 MNHNS and CDR2 SASEGT come from the germline V gene. The CDR3 region has the DNA TGTGCCAGCAGTGAAGAAGGGAGACAGGGCTCGGACGAGCAGTACTTC. Amino acids: CASSEEGRQGSDEQYF.

This chain links TRBV10-3 with TRBJ1-1; D call uncertain. The CDR3 contains 16 residues. V was shortened by 3 bases and J by 1 base, with 15 bases between the two germline ends. Germline CDR1 reads ENHRY; CDR2 reads SYGVKD. The CDR3 DNA reads as TGTGCCATCAGTGATGATTCAGTCCTTGGGAACACTGAAGCTTTCTTT. Protein: CAISDDSVLGNTEAFF.

Comments on this clone: The germline gene is not matched at one end of the junction; a read error may be the cause. The chain has TRBV20-1 and TRBJ2-7; TRBD1 matches at 8 bases. Germline V gives CDR1 DFQATT, CDR2 SNEGSKA (reference sequence). This CDR3 comprises 10 residues. The CDR3 sequence is CSARAEGQVF. The CDR3 DNA reads as TGCAGTGCGAGAGCAGAGGGACAGGTCTTC.

This clone has a handful of counts. The chain recombines TRBV4-2 with TRBJ2-3; no definite D call. Germline CDR1 and CDR2: LGHNA and YNFKEQ. The CDR3 covers 13 residues. V was cut by 1 base and J by 4 bases, with 6 bases left in between. The CDR3 loop is CASSQVSSDTQYF. The CDR3 DNA reads TGTGCCAGCAGCCAAGTATCTTCAGATACGCAGTATTTT.

This chain connects TRBV19 to TRBJ1-2; D might be TRBD1 (5 bases). The CDR3 length is 15 residues. V lost 4 bases and J 1 base, leaving 13 bases between the germline ends. Germline V gene lookup returns CDR1 LNHDA and CDR2 SQIVND (reference sequence). The CDR3 here is CASSTSHTGNYGYTF. The CDR3 DNA reads as TGTGCCAGTAGTACTAGCCATACAGGTAACTATGGCTACACCTTC.

The rearrangement links TRBV5-1 to TRBJ2-5, with D possibly being TRBD1 or TRBD2 (6 bases each). The length of the CDR3 is 13 residues. The germline V and J ends were trimmed by 3 bases and 3 bases, with 9 bases remaining between them. Germline lookup yields CDR1 SGHRS and CDR2 YFSETQ. CDR3 nucleotide sequence: TGCGCCAGCAGCTGGGGGGCGGAAGAGACCCAGTACTTC. Translated: CASSWGAEETQYF.

The gene calls are TRBV9 and TRBJ1-1; D is unclear. The CDR3 runs 12 residues. V was shortened by 3 bases and J by 3 bases, with 6 bases between the two germline ends. Germline V CDR1 and CDR2: SGDLS, YYNGEE. The CDR3 loop is CASSGSDTEAFF. The CDR3 nucleotides read TGTGCCAGCAGCGGCAGCGACACTGAAGCTTTCTTT.

J is TRBJ1-2 and V is TRBV7-9, with D perhaps matching TRBD1 (5 bases). V was pared by 3 bases and J by 7 bases, with 21 bases between. The CDR3 covers 16 residues. Germline V gene sequence: CDR1 SEHNR, CDR2 FQNEAQ (reference sequence). CDR3 amino acids: CASSFAGISFRGGYTF. CDR3 sequence (DNA): TGTGCCAGCAGCTTCGCGGGAATCAGCTTTAGGGGTGGCTACACCTTC.

This rearrangement joins TRBV7-3 to TRBJ1-2; possibly TRBD1 for D (5 bases). CDR1 SGHTA and CDR2 FQGTGA come from the germline V gene. The CDR3 totals 14 residues. The V end lost 1 base, the J end lost 5 bases, and 11 bases lay between the germline ends. CDR3 loop: CASSLNGQGYGYTF. The CDR3, as DNA: TGTGCCAGCAGCTTAAACGGGCAGGGTTATGGCTACACCTTC.

The J gene is TRBJ1-1, the V gene TRBV27; 7 nucleotides agree with TRBD1. J was trimmed by 4 bases and V by 8 bases; bases with no gene match: 7. The germline V gene encodes CDR1 MNHEY and CDR2 SMNVEV (reference sequence). The CDR3 contains 13 residues. The CDR3 spells CASRQGRSTEAFF. CDR3 nucleotide sequence: TGTGCCAGCCGACAGGGACGTAGCACTGAAGCTTTCTTT.

V usage is TRBV4-1 and J usage is TRBJ1-3; TRBD1 agrees at 9 bases. Trimming took 4 bases from V and 0 from J; bases not matched to a gene: 7. The CDR3 extends over 17 amino acids. Germline CDR1 is MGHRA and CDR2 is YSYEKL. As DNA, the CDR3 is TGCGCCAGCAGCCTCAGGGACAGGGACCTCTCTGGAAACACCATATATTTT. Encoded protein: CASSLRDRDLSGNTIYF.

V gene TRBV5-6 combines with J gene TRBJ1-1, with D perhaps TRBD1 (5 bases). The V and J ends lost 3 bases and 4 bases respectively, with 16 bases between them. CDR3 size: 15 residues. Germline lookup yields CDR1 SGHDT and CDR2 YYEEEE. CDR3 protein: CASSSRLEGTTEAFF. As DNA, the CDR3 is TGTGCCAGCAGCTCCCGTTTGGAGGGGACCACTGAAGCTTTCTTT.

This rearrangement joins TRBV5-1 to TRBJ2-3; D call uncertain. The CDR3 runs 13 residues. Trimming left V 2 bases short and J 3 bases short, with 7 bases between. Germline values: CDR1 SGHRS, CDR2 YFSETQ. CDR3 sequence reads: CASSFEATDTQYF. CDR3 nucleotides: TGCGCCAGCAGCTTTGAGGCTACAGATACGCAGTATTTT.

The J gene is TRBJ2-7, the V gene TRBV27; 11 bases line up with TRBD1. The CDR3 runs 17 residues. Trimming took 2 bases from V and 0 from J; bases not matched to a gene: 6. Germline CDR1 is MNHEY and CDR2 is SMNVEV (reference sequence). CDR3 region: CASSLISGTGGSYEQYF. CDR3 bases: TGTGCCAGCAGTTTAATAAGTGGGACAGGGGGCTCCTACGAGCAGTACTTC.

The chain couples TRBV20-1 to TRBJ2-5; maybe TRBD1 (6 bases). V was cut by 6 bases and J by 1 base, with 15 bases left in between. CDR3 size: 14 residues. From germline, CDR1 is DFQATT and CDR2 SNEGSKA (reference sequence). CDR3 sequence reads: CSASKQGTQETQYF. The CDR3 DNA reads TGCAGTGCAAGTAAACAGGGAACCCAAGAGACCCAGTACTTC.

The chain uses TRBV9 and TRBJ2-3; TRBD2 matches at 8 bases. CDR3 length: 16 amino acids. CDR1 is SGDLS, CDR2 YYNGEE, per germline. The V gene end was trimmed by 4 bases and the J gene end by 2 bases; junction bases not matched to a gene: 9. The CDR3 here is CASSLGRGASTDTQYF. The CDR3 DNA reads as TGTGCCAGCAGCCTCGGGCGGGGGGCCTCCACAGATACGCAGTATTTT.

The chain links TRBV18 to TRBJ1-1; D gene unclear. Trimming removed 2 bases at V and 0 bases at J, with 10 bases between. CDR1 KGHSH and CDR2 LQKENI come from the germline V gene. The CDR3 has 15 amino acids. CDR3 bases: TGTGCCAGCTCACCATTACGGGGAGTGAACACTGAAGCTTTCTTT. As protein: CASSPLRGVNTEAFF.